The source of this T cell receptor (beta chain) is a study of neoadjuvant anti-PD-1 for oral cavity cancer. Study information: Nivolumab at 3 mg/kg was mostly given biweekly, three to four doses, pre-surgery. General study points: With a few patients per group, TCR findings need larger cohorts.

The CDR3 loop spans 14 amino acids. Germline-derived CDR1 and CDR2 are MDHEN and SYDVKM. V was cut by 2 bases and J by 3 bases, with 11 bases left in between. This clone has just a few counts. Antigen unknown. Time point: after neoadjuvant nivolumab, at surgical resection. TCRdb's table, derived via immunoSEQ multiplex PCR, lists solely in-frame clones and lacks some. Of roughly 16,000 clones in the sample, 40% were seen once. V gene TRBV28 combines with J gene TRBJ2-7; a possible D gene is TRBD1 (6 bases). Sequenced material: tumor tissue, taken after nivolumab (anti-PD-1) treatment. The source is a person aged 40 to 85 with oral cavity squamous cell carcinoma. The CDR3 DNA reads TGTGCCAGCAGTTTAGGGGGACAAGTCTACGAGCAGTACTTC. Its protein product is CASSLGGQVYEQYF.